The sequence of this T cell receptor (beta chain) was determined in a study of blood T cell repertoires in COVID-19. Allocation to cohorts depended on clinical history reported by the participants. CDR3 length: 12 amino acids. V was pared by 10 bases and J by 1 base, with 10 bases between. Germline V gene data show CDR1 as MNHEY and CDR2 as SMNVEV (reference sequence). Authors' methods: Reference gene primer amplification yielded estimated nucleated cell counts. Measured with immunoSEQ multiplex PCR; TCRdb has only the in-frame clones, and not every one. V and J calls plus clone size are reproduced from that table; the DNA served to infer D and trimming. The data contain about 480,000 clones, about 85% of them singletons.

This chain uses TRBV27 with TRBJ1-1; D might be TRBD1 (6 bases). The sequence derives from a woman aged 18-35 years with acute COVID-19. Specimen: PBMCs or T cells enriched from blood (not recorded which). In DNA form, the CDR3 reads TGTGCCACGACAGGAGAGAACACTGAAGCTTTCTTT. Encoded protein: CATTGENTEAFF.